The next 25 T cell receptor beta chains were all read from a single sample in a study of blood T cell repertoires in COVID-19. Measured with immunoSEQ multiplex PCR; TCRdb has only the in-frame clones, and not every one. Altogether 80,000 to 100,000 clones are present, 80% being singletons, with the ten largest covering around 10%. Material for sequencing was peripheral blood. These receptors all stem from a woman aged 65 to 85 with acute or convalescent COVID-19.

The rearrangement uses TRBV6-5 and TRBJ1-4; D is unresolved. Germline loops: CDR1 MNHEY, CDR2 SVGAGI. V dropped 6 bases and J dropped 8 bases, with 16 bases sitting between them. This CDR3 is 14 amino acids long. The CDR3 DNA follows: TGTGCCAGCAGGGGGATCGGGGTGTGGGAAAAACTGTTTTTT. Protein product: CASRGIGVWEKLFF.

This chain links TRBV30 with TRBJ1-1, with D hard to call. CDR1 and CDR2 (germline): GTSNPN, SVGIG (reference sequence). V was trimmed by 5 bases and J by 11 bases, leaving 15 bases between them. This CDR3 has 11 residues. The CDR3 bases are TGTGCCTGGCTTCTAGGTAGTTGGGCTTTCTTT. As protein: CAWLLGSWAFF.

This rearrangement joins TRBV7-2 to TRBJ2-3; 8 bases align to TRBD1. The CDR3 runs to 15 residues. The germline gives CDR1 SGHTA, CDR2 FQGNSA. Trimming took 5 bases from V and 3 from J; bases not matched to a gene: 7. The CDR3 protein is CASSMTGAGTDTQYF. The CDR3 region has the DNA TGTGCCAGCAGCATGACAGGGGCTGGGACAGATACGCAGTATTTT.

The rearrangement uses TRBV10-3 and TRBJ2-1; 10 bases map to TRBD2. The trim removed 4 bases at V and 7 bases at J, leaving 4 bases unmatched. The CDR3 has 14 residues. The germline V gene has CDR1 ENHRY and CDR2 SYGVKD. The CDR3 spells CAISGELAGNEQFF. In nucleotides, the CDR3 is TGTGCCATCAGTGGAGAACTAGCGGGAAATGAGCAGTTCTTC.

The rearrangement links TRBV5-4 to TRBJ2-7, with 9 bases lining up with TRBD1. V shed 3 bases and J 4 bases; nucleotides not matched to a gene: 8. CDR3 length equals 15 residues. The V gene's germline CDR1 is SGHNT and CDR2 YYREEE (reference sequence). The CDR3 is CASSSRDRATYEQYF. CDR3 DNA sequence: TGTGCCAGCAGCTCCCGGGACAGGGCAACATACGAGCAGTACTTC.

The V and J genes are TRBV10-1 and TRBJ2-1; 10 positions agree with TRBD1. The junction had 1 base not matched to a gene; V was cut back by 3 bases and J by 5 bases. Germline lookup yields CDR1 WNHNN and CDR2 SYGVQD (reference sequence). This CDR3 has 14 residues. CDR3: CASSDGTGDNEQFF. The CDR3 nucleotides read TGCGCCAGCAGTGATGGGACAGGGGACAATGAGCAGTTCTTC.

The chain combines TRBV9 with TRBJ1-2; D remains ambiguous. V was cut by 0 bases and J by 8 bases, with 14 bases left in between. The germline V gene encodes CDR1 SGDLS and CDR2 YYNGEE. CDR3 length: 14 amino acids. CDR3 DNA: TGTGCCAGCAGCGTAGGTACATCCCCGGGAGGCTACACCTTC. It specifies CASSVGTSPGGYTF.

CDR3 DNA: TGTGCCAGCAGCTTGCCTATCACAGATACGCAGTATTTT. It is translated as CASSLPITDTQYF. The chain combines TRBV5-4 with TRBJ2-3; D unresolved. With 1 base removed from V and 2 bases from J, the gap between germline ends came to 5 bases. CDR3 length: 13 residues. Germline V gene sequence: CDR1 SGHNT, CDR2 YYREEE (reference sequence).

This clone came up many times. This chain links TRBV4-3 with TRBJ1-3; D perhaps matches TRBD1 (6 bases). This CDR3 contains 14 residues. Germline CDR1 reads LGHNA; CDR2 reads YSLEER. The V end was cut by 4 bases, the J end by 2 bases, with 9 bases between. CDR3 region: CASSLRGAGNTIYF. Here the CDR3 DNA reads TGCGCCAGCAGCCTCAGGGGAGCTGGAAACACCATATATTTT.

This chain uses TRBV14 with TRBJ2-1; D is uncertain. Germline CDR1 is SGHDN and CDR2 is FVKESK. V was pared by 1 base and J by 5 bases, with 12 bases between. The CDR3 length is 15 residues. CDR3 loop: CASSQVGNRHNEQFF. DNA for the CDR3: TGTGCCAGCAGCCAAGTAGGCAACAGACACAATGAGCAGTTCTTC.

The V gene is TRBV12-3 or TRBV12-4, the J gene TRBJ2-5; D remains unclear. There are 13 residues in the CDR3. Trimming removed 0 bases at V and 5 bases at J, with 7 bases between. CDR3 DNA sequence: TGTGCCAGCAGTTTAGCCTTCGGGGAGACCCAGTACTTC. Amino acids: CASSLAFGETQYF.

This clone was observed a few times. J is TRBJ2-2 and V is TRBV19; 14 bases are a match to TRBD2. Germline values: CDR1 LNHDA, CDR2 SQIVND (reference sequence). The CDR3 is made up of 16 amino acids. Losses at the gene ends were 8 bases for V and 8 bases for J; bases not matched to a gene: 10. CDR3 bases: TGTGCCAGTGGGCGGGGGACTAGCGGGAGTATTGGGGAGCTGTTTTTT. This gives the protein CASGRGTSGSIGELFF. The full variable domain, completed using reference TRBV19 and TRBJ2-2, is DGGITQSPKYLFRKEGQNVTLSCEQNLNHDAMYWYRQDPGQGLRLIYYSQIVNDFQKGDIAEGYSVSREKKESFPLTVTSAQKNPTAFYLCASGRGTSGSIGELFFGEGSRLTVL.

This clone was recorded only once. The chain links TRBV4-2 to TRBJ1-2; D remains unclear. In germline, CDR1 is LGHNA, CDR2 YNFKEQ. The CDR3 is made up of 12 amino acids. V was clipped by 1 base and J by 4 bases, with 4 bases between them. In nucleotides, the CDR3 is TGTGCCAGCAGCCAAGGGGCCTATGGCTACACCTTC. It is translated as CASSQGAYGYTF.

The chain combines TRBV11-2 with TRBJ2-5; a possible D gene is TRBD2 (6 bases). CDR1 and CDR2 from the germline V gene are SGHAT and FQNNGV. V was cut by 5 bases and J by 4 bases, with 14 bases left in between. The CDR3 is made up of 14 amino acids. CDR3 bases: TGTGCCAGCAGCCCGGGGACTCTAGGAGAGACCCAGTACTTC. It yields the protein CASSPGTLGETQYF.

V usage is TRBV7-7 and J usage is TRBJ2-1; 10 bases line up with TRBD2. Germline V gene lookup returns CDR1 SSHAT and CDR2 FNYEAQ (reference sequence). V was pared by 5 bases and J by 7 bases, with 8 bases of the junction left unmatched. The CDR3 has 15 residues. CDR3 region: CASSNQAGGLNEQFF. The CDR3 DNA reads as TGTGCCAGCAGCAACCAAGCGGGAGGGTTGAATGAGCAGTTCTTC.

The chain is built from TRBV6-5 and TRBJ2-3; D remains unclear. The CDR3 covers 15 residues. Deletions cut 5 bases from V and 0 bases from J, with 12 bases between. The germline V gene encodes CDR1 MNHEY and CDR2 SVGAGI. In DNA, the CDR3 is TGTGCCAGCAGTCCTCTATACGCTAGCACAGATACGCAGTATTTT. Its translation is CASSPLYASTDTQYF.

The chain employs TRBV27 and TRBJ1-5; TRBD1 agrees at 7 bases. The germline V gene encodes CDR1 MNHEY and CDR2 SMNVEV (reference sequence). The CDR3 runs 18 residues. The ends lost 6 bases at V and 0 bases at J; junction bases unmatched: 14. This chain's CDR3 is CASRGGGTADYSNQPQHF. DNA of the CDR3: TGTGCCAGCAGGGGCGGCGGGACAGCCGACTATAGCAATCAGCCCCAGCATTTT.

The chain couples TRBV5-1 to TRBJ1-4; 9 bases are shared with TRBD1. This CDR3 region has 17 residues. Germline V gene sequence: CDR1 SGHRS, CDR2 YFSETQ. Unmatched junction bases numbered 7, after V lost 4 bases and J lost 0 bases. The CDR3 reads CASSLTGGVATNEKLFF. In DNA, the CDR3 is TGCGCCAGCAGCCTGACAGGGGGAGTTGCAACTAATGAAAAACTGTTTTTT.

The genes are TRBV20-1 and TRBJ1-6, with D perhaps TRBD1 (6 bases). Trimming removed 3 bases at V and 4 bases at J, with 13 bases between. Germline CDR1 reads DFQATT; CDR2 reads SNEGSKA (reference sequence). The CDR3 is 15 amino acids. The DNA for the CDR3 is TGCAGTGCTAGTCAGGGGCCAGGGTATAATTCACCCCTCCACTTT. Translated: CSASQGPGYNSPLHF.

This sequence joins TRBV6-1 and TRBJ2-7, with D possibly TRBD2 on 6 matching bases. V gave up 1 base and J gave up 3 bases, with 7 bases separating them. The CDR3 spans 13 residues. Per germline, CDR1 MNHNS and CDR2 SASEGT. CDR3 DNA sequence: TGTGCCAGCAGTGAAGTAGCGGTCTACGAGCAGTACTTC. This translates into CASSEVAVYEQYF.

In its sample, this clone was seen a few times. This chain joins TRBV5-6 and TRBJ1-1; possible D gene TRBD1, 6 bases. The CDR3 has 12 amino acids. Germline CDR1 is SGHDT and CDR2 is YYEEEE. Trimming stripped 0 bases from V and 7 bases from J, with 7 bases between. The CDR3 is CASSLATGEAFF. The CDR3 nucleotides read TGTGCCAGCAGCTTGGCGACAGGTGAAGCTTTCTTT.

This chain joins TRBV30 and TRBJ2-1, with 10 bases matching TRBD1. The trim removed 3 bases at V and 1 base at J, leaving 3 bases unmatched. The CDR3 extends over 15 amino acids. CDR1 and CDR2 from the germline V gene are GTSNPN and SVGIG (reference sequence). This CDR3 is CAWSRGQGSYNEQFF. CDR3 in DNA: TGTGCCTGGAGCCGGGGACAGGGGTCCTACAATGAGCAGTTCTTC.

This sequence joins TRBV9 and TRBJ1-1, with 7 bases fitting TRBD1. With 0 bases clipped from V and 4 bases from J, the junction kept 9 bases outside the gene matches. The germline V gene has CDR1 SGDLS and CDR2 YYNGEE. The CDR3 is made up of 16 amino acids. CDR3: CASSVAPTGESTEAFF. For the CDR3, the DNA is TGTGCCAGCAGCGTAGCCCCCACAGGGGAAAGCACTGAAGCTTTCTTT.

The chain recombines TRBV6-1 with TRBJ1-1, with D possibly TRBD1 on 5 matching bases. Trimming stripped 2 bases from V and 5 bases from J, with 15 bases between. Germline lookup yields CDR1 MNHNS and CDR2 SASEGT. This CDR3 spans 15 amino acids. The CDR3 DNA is TGTGCCAGCAGTGAATTGGGGGGGACGGGAACTGAAGCTTTCTTT. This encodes CASSELGGTGTEAFF.

CDR3 in amino acids: CASSMTGSGEKLFF. CDR3 DNA: TGTGCCAGTAGTATGACTGGAAGTGGTGAAAAACTGTTTTTT. The chain carries TRBV19 and TRBJ1-4; D gene ambiguous. The CDR3 consists of 14 residues. V lost 3 bases, J lost 7 bases, and 12 bases lay in between. Germline assignment: CDR1 LNHDA and CDR2 SQIVND (reference sequence).